The present T cell receptor (beta chain) was sequenced within a study of vaccination and CD4 T cells after COVID-19. Study-level background: In the control cultures, a CEFX pool, an HIV-1 Nef pool, or no peptide was supplied.

J lost 1 base, V lost 5 bases, and 4 bases had no gene match. CDR3 length equals 15 residues. Germline CDR1 reads SGHVS; CDR2 reads FQNEAQ. Oncomine TCR Beta short-read sequencing was applied to DNA from cultured CD4+ T cells. Each CDR3 protein is one row after TCRdb ran MiXCR on the PCR reads. Here the sample spans 15,000 to 20,000 distinct CDR3 sequences, less than 40% being singletons. Treatment defined: approximately 9-day PBMC culture with coronavirus spike peptide pools or control peptides (ViraFEST assay). Points on this clonotype: Its target is not known.

The sequences come from CD4+ T cells from blood, cultured in vitro, collected before SARS-CoV-2 vaccination. The chain carries TRBV7-8 and TRBJ1-3, with 8 bases identical to TRBD1. This clonotype was sampled from a human donor who received a COVID-19 vaccine. CDR3 residues: CASSPGGHSGNTIYF. CDR3 bases: TGTGCCAGCAGCCCAGGGGGCCATTCTGGAAACACCATATATTTT.